A single sample gave rise to the 28 T cell receptor beta chains below, sequenced in a study of cytomegalovirus exposure and HLA in healthy donors. The PCR used 60 Vbeta and 13 Jbeta primers. Generated by immunoSEQ multiplex PCR, the TCRdb table keeps only in-frame clones and is missing some. The repertoire shows 150,000 or so clones; the top ten hold roughly 1.6%. Specimen: PBMCs. The receptors were sampled from a woman between 50 and 59 years old in good health and CMV-seronegative.

V is TRBV5-1 and J is TRBJ2-5, with TRBD1 matching 8 bases. This CDR3 has 14 residues. Germline-derived CDR1 and CDR2 are SGHRS and YFSETQ. J was trimmed by 1 base and V by 4 bases; bases with no gene match: 3. The CDR3 protein is CASSRTGTQETQYF. CDR3 nucleotides: TGCGCCAGCAGCAGGACAGGGACCCAAGAGACCCAGTACTTC.

V gene TRBV7-9 combines with J gene TRBJ2-7; a weak D match, TRBD1 (6 bases). In germline, CDR1 is SEHNR, CDR2 FQNEAQ (reference sequence). CDR3 length: 14 residues. V shed 4 bases and J shed 6 bases, with 16 bases lying between them. CDR3 sequence (DNA): TGTGCCAGCAGCTCGGGAACAGGGAACTTCGAGCAGTACTTC. As protein: CASSSGTGNFEQYF.

The genes are TRBV2 and TRBJ2-5; TRBD1 aligns across 8 bases. Germline values: CDR1 SNHLY, CDR2 FYNNEI. V shed 3 bases, J shed 5 bases, and the junction held 8 bases outside the gene matches. The CDR3 extends over 15 amino acids. CDR3 in DNA: TGTGCCAGCAGTGAGCGAGCCAGGGGGCGTGAGACCCAGTACTTC. Protein product: CASSERARGRETQYF. The full variable domain, completed using reference TRBV2 and TRBJ2-5, is EPEVTQTPSHQVTQMGQEVILRCVPISNHLYFYWYRQILGQKVEFLVSFYNNEISEKSEIFDDQFSVERPDGSNFTLKIRSTKLEDSAMYFCASSERARGRETQYFGPGTRLLVL.

The chain joins TRBV7-9 to TRBJ2-7; TRBD2 might be the D (5 bases). The CDR3 runs to 13 residues. Trimming shortened V by 0 bases and J by 6 bases, and 9 bases separated the two germline ends. Germline V gene sequence: CDR1 SEHNR, CDR2 FQNEAQ (reference sequence). CDR3 nucleotides: TGTGCCAGCAGCTTAGCGGCGGGTCTCGAGCAGTACTTC. This translates into CASSLAAGLEQYF.

The V gene is TRBV27, the J gene TRBJ1-1; D unclear. Germline assignment: CDR1 MNHEY and CDR2 SMNVEV (reference sequence). The CDR3 totals 14 residues. The V end lost 6 bases, the J end lost 8 bases, and 19 bases lay between the germline ends. The CDR3 spells CASSATQAEFEAFF. The DNA of the CDR3 is TGTGCCAGCAGCGCAACGCAGGCAGAATTCGAAGCTTTCTTT.

The chain has TRBV19 and TRBJ1-6; 10 nucleotides align to TRBD1. The germline gives CDR1 LNHDA, CDR2 SQIVND (reference sequence). The CDR3 extends over 14 amino acids. V gave up 3 bases and J gave up 10 bases; unmatched junction bases: 3. CDR3: CASSMTGGQSPLHF. The DNA for the CDR3 is TGTGCCAGTAGTATGACAGGGGGCCAATCACCCCTCCACTTT.

The rearrangement links TRBV9 to TRBJ2-3; 9 bases map to TRBD1. CDR1 SGDLS and CDR2 YYNGEE come from the germline V gene. There are 17 residues in the CDR3. V trimming: 0 bases; J trimming: 2 bases; junction bases outside the gene matches: 7. The CDR3 DNA reads TGTGCCAGCAGCGTAGCTGGGGGACAGGGATCCACAGATACGCAGTATTTT. It translates to CASSVAGGQGSTDTQYF.

The chain joins TRBV5-1 to TRBJ1-1; weak D call: TRBD1 (5 bases). Germline lookup yields CDR1 SGHRS and CDR2 YFSETQ. The CDR3 spans 15 residues. The V gene lost 5 bases and the J gene lost 0 bases, with 14 bases spanning the gap. The CDR3 loop reads CASSFDSHMNTEAFF. The CDR3, as DNA: TGCGCCAGCAGTTTCGACAGCCACATGAACACTGAAGCTTTCTTT. Full variable domain (rest looked up from reference TRBV5-1 and TRBJ1-1): KAGVTQTPRYLIKTRGQQVTLSCSPISGHRSVSWYQQTPGQGLQFLFEYFSETQRNKGNFPGRFSGRQFSNSRSEMNVSTLELGDSALYLCASSFDSHMNTEAFFGQGTRLTVV.

DNA of the CDR3: TGTGCCAGCAGTCCGCCTGGACAGGTCAACATTCAGTACTTC. Residues: CASSPPGQVNIQYF. This chain connects TRBV28 to TRBJ2-4; 7 bases match TRBD1. There are 14 residues in the CDR3. V gave up 5 bases and J gave up 7 bases; unmatched junction bases: 8. Per the germline V gene, CDR1 is MDHEN and CDR2 is SYDVKM.

The chain uses TRBV5-6 and TRBJ2-7; 9 bases are a match to TRBD1. This CDR3 spans 14 amino acids. The trim removed 5 bases at V and 6 bases at J, leaving 9 bases unmatched. Germline V gene data show CDR1 as SGHDT and CDR2 as YYEEEE. CDR3 sequence reads: CASRETGGDPEQYF. As DNA, the CDR3 is TGTGCCAGCAGGGAGACAGGGGGGGATCCCGAGCAGTACTTC.

The rearrangement uses TRBV6-1 and TRBJ1-1; D not certain. Trimming cost V 7 bases and J 7 bases, with 16 bases left between them. The germline V gene encodes CDR1 MNHNS and CDR2 SASEGT. CDR3 length: 13 amino acids. For the CDR3, the DNA is TGTGCCAGCATCACCGGTGGAGGGTTTGAAGCTTTCTTT. Amino acid sequence: CASITGGGFEAFF.

J is TRBJ1-6 and V is TRBV5-6; 7 positions match TRBD1. Looked up from germline, CDR1 is SGHDT and CDR2 is YYEEEE. The CDR3 sequence is 17 residues long. Trimming cost V 4 bases and J 6 bases; bases outside gene matches: 13. CDR3 amino acids: CASSPRQGFGGNSPLHF. CDR3 bases: TGTGCCAGCAGCCCCAGACAGGGATTTGGAGGTAATTCACCCCTCCACTTT.

Details on this clone: Other DNA variants within this sample encode the same CDR3. This chain uses TRBV30 with TRBJ2-1; 7 bases match TRBD1. This CDR3 comprises 15 residues. Germline values: CDR1 GTSNPN, CDR2 SVGIG (reference sequence). V was pared by 2 bases and J by 10 bases, with 14 bases of the junction left unmatched. The CDR3 loop reads CAWSPTDIRGPEQFF. In nucleotides, the CDR3 is TGTGCCTGGAGTCCTACCGACATAAGGGGGCCCGAGCAGTTCTTC.

The chain recombines TRBV18 with TRBJ1-1, with D unclear. CDR3 length equals 13 residues. Germline-derived CDR1 and CDR2 are KGHSH and LQKENI. Trimming took off 6 bases at V and 1 base at J, with 9 bases between the two ends. This CDR3 is CASSQNKNTEAFF. The CDR3 DNA follows: TGTGCCAGCTCCCAGAATAAGAACACTGAAGCTTTCTTT.

The chain employs TRBV5-6 and TRBJ2-7; tentatively, D is TRBD1 (6 bases). The V and J ends lost 2 bases and 0 bases respectively, with 12 bases between them. In germline, CDR1 is SGHDT, CDR2 YYEEEE. CDR3 length: 15 residues. This chain's CDR3 is CASSFGTLSSYEQYF. The CDR3 DNA sequence: TGTGCCAGCAGCTTTGGGACATTGAGCTCCTACGAGCAGTACTTC.

As DNA, the CDR3 is TGTGCCAGCAGCTTAAGCGCCGGGGAGCTGTTTTTT. As protein: CASSLSAGELFF. The chain has TRBV7-8 and TRBJ2-2; D ambiguous. V was shortened by 2 bases and J by 6 bases, with 4 bases between the two germline ends. The CDR3 runs 12 residues. Germline CDR1 SGHVS, CDR2 FQNEAQ.

The chain carries TRBV9 and TRBJ2-2; TRBD2 might be the D (7 bases). Germline V gene data show CDR1 as SGDLS and CDR2 as YYNGEE. V lost 5 bases, J lost 3 bases, and 17 bases lay in between. The CDR3 runs to 16 residues. The DNA for the CDR3 is TGTGCCAGCAGGGGAGGGACACTGGGGGACACCGGGGAGCTGTTTTTT. Its protein product is CASRGGTLGDTGELFF.

V and J are TRBV6-4 and TRBJ1-2, with 10 bases matching TRBD1. Germline V gives CDR1 MRHNA, CDR2 SNTAGT. There are 15 residues in the CDR3. J gave up 7 bases and V 6 bases, and 11 bases lay outside the gene matches. The CDR3 sequence is CASSPGWDRGSGYTF. Written as DNA, the CDR3 is TGTGCCAGCAGCCCCGGCTGGGACAGGGGAAGTGGCTACACCTTC.

This chain uses TRBV30 with TRBJ1-4; the D is unclear. Germline V gene data show CDR1 as GTSNPN and CDR2 as SVGIG (reference sequence). V was clipped by 0 bases and J by 6 bases, with 14 bases between them. This CDR3 has 15 amino acids. Written as DNA, the CDR3 is TGTGCCTGGAGTGTTGATGCGGGAACATATGAAAAACTGTTTTTT. The encoded protein is CAWSVDAGTYEKLFF. Combining the CDR3 with reference TRBV30 and TRBJ1-4 gives the whole variable domain SQTIHQWPATLVQPVGSPLSLECTVEGTSNPNLYWYRQAAGRGLQLLFYSVGIGQISSEVPQNLSASRPQDRQFILSSKKLLLSDSGFYLCAWSVDAGTYEKLFFGSGTQLSVL.

J is TRBJ1-3 and V is TRBV28; D is undetermined. Germline CDR1 is MDHEN and CDR2 is SYDVKM. CDR3 size: 14 residues. The V gene lost 6 bases and the J gene lost 2 bases, with 11 bases spanning the gap. CDR3 region: CASSPPGPGNTIYF. The CDR3 nucleotides read TGTGCCAGCAGCCCCCCTGGCCCTGGAAACACCATATATTTT.

This chain connects TRBV18 to TRBJ2-3; D is undetermined. In germline, CDR1 is KGHSH, CDR2 LQKENI. This CDR3 spans 12 amino acids. V dropped 5 bases and J dropped 0 bases, with 3 bases sitting between them. In nucleotides, the CDR3 is TGTGCCAGCTCAACTAGCACAGATACGCAGTATTTT. It encodes CASSTSTDTQYF.

This chain joins TRBV2 and TRBJ2-1, with 11 bases that match TRBD2. The CDR3 sequence is 14 residues long. Germline V CDR1 and CDR2: SNHLY, FYNNEI. V lost 4 bases, J lost 8 bases, and 4 bases stayed unmatched. CDR3 DNA: TGTGCCAGCAGTGTAGCGGGGGGGGTCGATGAGCAGTTCTTC. Protein: CASSVAGGVDEQFF.

V usage is TRBV19 and J usage is TRBJ1-3; D ambiguous. This CDR3 has 14 amino acids. The ends were cut back, 7 bases at V and 0 bases at J, with 10 bases in the middle. CDR1 is LNHDA and CDR2 is SQIVND in the germline V gene (reference sequence). Here the CDR3 reads CASNAFSSGNTIYF. DNA for the CDR3: TGTGCCAGTAATGCTTTCAGCTCTGGAAACACCATATATTTT.

The CDR3 protein is CAWSVPSASYEQYF. The CDR3 nucleotides are TGTGCCTGGAGTGTACCTAGCGCGAGCTACGAGCAGTACTTC. This chain links TRBV30 with TRBJ2-5, with D perhaps TRBD2 (6 bases). TRBJ2-7 matches the DNA end more closely, so the J call is doubtful. This CDR3 contains 14 residues. Germline CDR1 GTSNPN, CDR2 SVGIG (reference sequence).

The rearrangement uses TRBV4-3 and TRBJ1-1; tentative D call: TRBD1 (5 bases). This CDR3 contains 15 residues. Germline assignment: CDR1 LGHNA and CDR2 YSLEER. V lost 1 base and J 2 bases, leaving 11 bases between the germline ends. In DNA, the CDR3 is TGCGCCAGCAGCCAAGCCCCGGGGGGAAACACTGAAGCTTTCTTT. Protein: CASSQAPGGNTEAFF.

The chain links TRBV12-5 to TRBJ2-1, with 12 positions matching TRBD2. CDR1 is LGHNT and CDR2 is FRNRAP in the germline V gene. V shed 2 bases and J 6 bases; nucleotides not matched to a gene: 2. The CDR3 is made up of 15 amino acids. The CDR3 protein is CASGLRLAGVNEQFF. The CDR3 DNA is TGTGCTAGTGGTTTGAGACTAGCGGGGGTCAATGAGCAGTTCTTC.

The V call is TRBV7-9, the J call TRBJ1-2, with 8 bases identical to TRBD1. Losses at the gene ends were 3 bases for V and 2 bases for J; bases not matched to a gene: 5. This CDR3 comprises 15 residues. Per germline, CDR1 SEHNR and CDR2 FQNEAQ (reference sequence). CDR3 loop: CASSFGQGRNYGYTF. The CDR3 nucleotides are TGTGCCAGCAGCTTTGGACAGGGTCGGAACTATGGCTACACCTTC.

The rearrangement joins TRBV7-8 to TRBJ2-3; D is possibly TRBD2 (6 bases). This CDR3 comprises 17 residues. Germline V gene data show CDR1 as SGHVS and CDR2 as FQNEAQ. Deletions cut 0 bases from V and 1 base from J, with 14 bases between. CDR3 nucleotide sequence: TGTGCCAGCAGCTTAGCGCGGGGCCGATCCGGCACAGATACGCAGTATTTT. It translates to CASSLARGRSGTDTQYF.